This entry lists 32 T cell receptor beta chains sequenced from one sample in a study of blood T cell repertoires in COVID-19. Sequencing used immunoSEQ multiplex PCR; TCRdb keeps in-frame clones, though not all of them. Here the sample spans 150,000 to 180,000 clones, approximately 85% being singletons. Sequencing was carried out using peripheral blood. Every receptor here comes from a man aged 60 to 69 with COVID-19, enrolled during active disease.

V usage is TRBV14 and J usage is TRBJ2-3; D perhaps matches TRBD1 (6 bases). This CDR3 is 11 amino acids long. From germline, CDR1 is SGHDN and CDR2 FVKESK. Trimming took off 9 bases at V and 5 bases at J, with 9 bases between the two ends. CDR3 loop: CASTQGDTQYF. CDR3 DNA sequence: TGTGCCAGTACACAGGGAGATACGCAGTATTTT.

This chain connects TRBV24-1 to TRBJ2-5; D possibly corresponds to TRBD1 (5 bases). V was clipped by 7 bases and J by 5 bases, with 16 bases between them. Germline loops: CDR1 KGHDR, CDR2 SFDVKD. The CDR3 spans 14 residues. The CDR3 reads CATSGQGLGETQYF. The CDR3 nucleotides read TGTGCCACCAGCGGTCAGGGCTTGGGTGAGACCCAGTACTTC.

The chain is built from TRBV3-1 (or the pseudogene TRBV3-2) and TRBJ1-4; TRBD1 might be the D (6 bases). Germline V gene lookup returns CDR1 LGHDT and CDR2 YNNKEL (reference sequence). The length of the CDR3 is 15 residues. The V end lost 0 bases, the J end lost 7 bases, and 12 bases lay between the germline ends. The CDR3 region is CASSQEGARPEKLFF. CDR3 DNA: TGTGCCAGCAGCCAAGAGGGGGCGCGGCCTGAAAAACTGTTTTTT.

The chain is built from TRBV14 and TRBJ1-2, with 7 positions matching TRBD1. CDR1 and CDR2 from the germline V gene are SGHDN and FVKESK. The CDR3 length is 12 residues. V lost 4 bases and J lost 8; bases outside the gene matches: 4. DNA of the CDR3: TGTGCCAGCAGCCTGACAGGGTACGGCTACACCTTC. This gives the protein CASSLTGYGYTF.

The V and J genes are TRBV7-6 and TRBJ2-7; 8 positions match TRBD2. The germline CDR1 and CDR2 sequences are SGHVS and FNYEAQ. The CDR3 is 15 residues long. J was trimmed by 6 bases and V by 4 bases; bases with no gene match: 11. The CDR3 nucleotides read TGTGCCAGCAGCTCGCTGTTCGGGGGGGTTCCCGAGCAGTACTTC. Protein sequence: CASSSLFGGVPEQYF.

This chain uses TRBV4-3 with TRBJ2-3; 10 bases align to TRBD2. The CDR3 has 16 amino acids. Germline-derived CDR1 and CDR2 are LGHNA and YSLEER. Trimming cost V 1 base and J 1 base; bases outside gene matches: 2. The CDR3 region is CASSQASGGGTDTQYF. CDR3 in DNA: TGCGCCAGCAGCCAAGCTAGCGGGGGTGGCACAGATACGCAGTATTTT.

J is TRBJ1-3 and V is TRBV11-2; possibly TRBD1 for D (6 bases). The V and J ends lost 6 bases and 0 bases respectively, with 18 bases between them. The germline CDR1 and CDR2 sequences are SGHAT and FQNNGV. This CDR3 is built from 17 residues. The CDR3 reads CASSRTLTGYSGNTIYF. The CDR3, as DNA: TGTGCCAGCAGTCGTACCCTGACAGGCTACTCTGGAAACACCATATATTTT.

V is TRBV29-1 and J is TRBJ2-7; 8 positions agree with TRBD2. V was clipped by 7 bases and J by 6 bases; unmatched bases: 14. The CDR3 is 14 residues long. Germline V lookup: CDR1 SQVTM, CDR2 ANQGSEA. CDR3 loop: CSAWTPAGGTEQYF. CDR3 sequence (DNA): TGCAGCGCCTGGACCCCTGCGGGAGGTACCGAGCAGTACTTC.

The chain combines TRBV12-3 or TRBV12-4 with TRBJ1-1; TRBD1 aligns across 8 bases. V trimming: 3 bases; J trimming: 4 bases; junction bases outside the gene matches: 1. This CDR3 region has 13 residues. The CDR3 loop is CASSFTGGTEAFF. The CDR3 DNA reads as TGTGCCAGCAGTTTTACAGGGGGCACTGAAGCTTTCTTT.

The V and J genes are TRBV10-3 and TRBJ2-3; D gene ambiguous. This CDR3 comprises 12 residues. In germline, CDR1 is ENHRY, CDR2 SYGVKD. Trimming removed 6 bases at V and 6 bases at J, with 10 bases between. CDR3 in amino acids: CAISQRDDTQYF. The CDR3 DNA reads as TGTGCCATCAGCCAGCGTGACGATACGCAGTATTTT.

The chain has TRBV2 and TRBJ1-5, with D perhaps matching TRBD1 (6 bases). The CDR3 has 13 amino acids. The germline gives CDR1 SNHLY, CDR2 FYNNEI. Trimming took 4 bases from V and 5 from J, leaving 9 bases between them. The CDR3 loop reads CASSGQADQPQHF. CDR3 coding DNA: TGTGCCAGCAGTGGACAGGCCGATCAGCCCCAGCATTTT.

The genes are TRBV10-3 and TRBJ2-7, with TRBD1 identical over 10 bases. Germline assignment: CDR1 ENHRY and CDR2 SYGVKD. The CDR3 length is 18 residues. The junction had 16 bases not matched to a gene; V was cut back by 3 bases and J by 5 bases. The CDR3 loop is CAISDQGLRDRGFDEQYF. The CDR3 DNA is TGTGCCATCAGTGACCAAGGACTCCGGGACAGGGGTTTCGACGAGCAGTACTTC.

This clone was picked up one time. The chain couples TRBV6-5 to TRBJ2-7; 10 nucleotides align to TRBD1. J was trimmed by 0 bases and V by 4 bases; bases with no gene match: 0. The CDR3 loop spans 14 amino acids. Looked up from germline, CDR1 is MNHEY and CDR2 is SVGAGI. CDR3 region: CASSWDRGSYEQYF. CDR3 DNA sequence: TGTGCCAGCAGTTGGGACAGGGGCTCCTACGAGCAGTACTTC.

In this sample, this clone turned up once. The genes are TRBV7-2 and TRBJ1-2, with a possible D match to TRBD1 (6 bases). The ends were cut back, 5 bases at V and 5 bases at J, with 18 bases in the middle. CDR1 SGHTA and CDR2 FQGNSA come from the germline V gene. The CDR3 runs 15 residues. The CDR3 nucleotides are TGTGCCAGCAGCACCGGACAGACCTCAACTTATGGCTACACCTTC. Protein sequence: CASSTGQTSTYGYTF. Together with reference TRBV7-2 and TRBJ1-2, the CDR3 gives the full variable domain: GAGVSQSPSNKVTEKGKDVELRCDPISGHTALYWYRQSLGQGLEFLIYFQGNSAPDKSGLPSDRFSAERTGGSVSTLTIQRTQQEDSAVYLCASSTGQTSTYGYTFGSGTRLTVV.

The J gene is TRBJ1-4, the V gene TRBV5-5, with 9 positions matching TRBD1. Losses at the gene ends were 0 bases for V and 5 bases for J; bases not matched to a gene: 5. Germline CDR1 reads SGHKS; CDR2 reads YYEKEE (reference sequence). This CDR3 contains 16 residues. The CDR3 coding sequence is TGTGCCAGCAGCTTGGCCTTGGGGACAGGGAATGAAAAACTGTTTTTT. Encoded protein: CASSLALGTGNEKLFF.

J is TRBJ1-4 and V is TRBV7-2, with D unclear. Per the germline V gene, CDR1 is SGHTA and CDR2 is FQGNSA. The CDR3 consists of 16 residues. Between the trimmed V and J ends, which lost 4 bases and 1 base, there was a span of 13 bases. The DNA of the CDR3 is TGTGCCAGCAGCTCTAACCGGGGAGTAACTAATGAAAAACTGTTTTTT. It yields the protein CASSSNRGVTNEKLFF.

J is TRBJ1-1 and V is TRBV2; the match to TRBD1 covers 7 bases. The CDR3 runs to 14 residues. CDR1 is SNHLY, CDR2 FYNNEI, per germline. Trimming took 11 bases from V and 1 from J; bases not matched to a gene: 10. This CDR3 reads CAVRGRGKNTEAFF. The CDR3 DNA reads as TGTGCCGTCAGGGGCAGGGGGAAGAACACTGAAGCTTTCTTT.

The V gene is TRBV12-3 or TRBV12-4, the J gene TRBJ1-1; no clear D. This CDR3 comprises 13 residues. Trimming left V 3 bases short and J 1 base short, with 6 bases between. The CDR3 bases are TGTGCCAGCAGTTTCCCGCGGAACACTGAAGCTTTCTTT. Its translation is CASSFPRNTEAFF.

V gene TRBV7-9 combines with J gene TRBJ2-7, with 13 bases aligning to TRBD2. The CDR3 runs 18 residues. Germline values: CDR1 SEHNR, CDR2 FQNEAQ (reference sequence). V shed 1 base, J shed 7 bases, and the junction held 13 bases outside the gene matches. The CDR3 sequence: CASSLGPSTSGGASEQYF. The CDR3 DNA reads TGTGCCAGCAGCTTAGGGCCCTCTACTAGCGGGGGGGCGAGTGAGCAGTACTTC.

The genes are TRBV27 and TRBJ1-2; 9 bases align to TRBD1. The V gene's germline CDR1 is MNHEY and CDR2 SMNVEV (reference sequence). V was pared by 4 bases and J by 2 bases, with 14 bases of the junction left unmatched. The CDR3 sequence is 18 residues long. CDR3 sequence (DNA): TGTGCCAGCAGTTCAGCCGGGACAGGGAACGAAGAAAACTATGGCTACACCTTC. Its translation is CASSSAGTGNEENYGYTF.

V gene TRBV29-1 combines with J gene TRBJ1-1; D is perhaps TRBD1 (6 bases). V lost 4 bases and J lost 3, with 12 bases in between. Germline V gene lookup returns CDR1 SQVTM and CDR2 ANQGSEA. The CDR3 length is 13 residues. The CDR3 sequence: CSVATGRDTEAFF. The CDR3 region has the DNA TGCAGCGTTGCAACAGGGAGGGACACTGAAGCTTTCTTT.

The chain combines TRBV9 with TRBJ1-6; 10 bases match TRBD1. The CDR3 covers 15 residues. J was trimmed by 9 bases and V by 0 bases; bases with no gene match: 3. Per germline, CDR1 SGDLS and CDR2 YYNGEE. DNA of the CDR3: TGTGCCAGCAGCGTAGAGGACAGGGGGGGTTCACCCCTCCACTTT. Amino acid sequence: CASSVEDRGGSPLHF. The entire variable domain, with the rest obtained from reference TRBV9 and TRBJ1-6, is as follows: DSGVTQTPKHLITATGQRVTLRCSPRSGDLSVYWYQQSLDQGLQFLIQYYNGEERAKGNILERFSAQQFPDLHSELNLSSLELGDSALYFCASSVEDRGGSPLHFGNGTRLTVT.

This chain links TRBV7-8 with TRBJ2-5; 8 bases fit TRBD1. The CDR3 extends over 14 amino acids. Germline CDR1 and CDR2: SGHVS and FQNEAQ. CDR3 in amino acids: CATTGGEIQETQYF. CDR3 DNA: TGTGCTACTACAGGGGGAGAAATCCAAGAGACCCAGTACTTC.

This chain connects TRBV6-5 to TRBJ2-7; 8 bases line up with TRBD2. Trimming took 7 bases from V and 3 from J; bases not matched to a gene: 11. Germline CDR1 is MNHEY and CDR2 is SVGAGI. This CDR3 spans 15 amino acids. The CDR3 loop is CASKPSSGFYYEQYF. The CDR3 DNA reads TGTGCCAGCAAACCTTCTAGCGGGTTCTACTACGAGCAGTACTTC.

The gene calls are TRBV6-6 and TRBJ1-4; TRBD1 is a possible D gene (6 bases). V lost 4 bases and J lost 8, with 14 bases in between. The CDR3 totals 14 residues. The germline V gene encodes CDR1 MNHNY and CDR2 SVGAGI (reference sequence). The CDR3 sequence is CASSSVEGGEKLFF. The CDR3 nucleotides read TGTGCCAGCAGTTCCGTTGAGGGGGGGGAAAAACTGTTTTTT.

The chain couples TRBV7-6 to TRBJ2-2; weak D call: TRBD1 (5 bases). The CDR3 extends over 12 amino acids. Germline CDR1 is SGHVS and CDR2 is FNYEAQ. V shed 8 bases and J shed 3 bases, with 7 bases lying between them. The CDR3 is CASEGDTGELFF. The CDR3 nucleotides are TGTGCCAGCGAAGGGGACACCGGGGAGCTGTTTTTT.

The rearrangement joins TRBV4-1 to TRBJ1-5, with a possible D match to TRBD1 (5 bases). The germline CDR1 and CDR2 sequences are MGHRA and YSYEKL. Trimming left V 4 bases short and J 4 bases short, with 14 bases between. This CDR3 is 15 amino acids long. CDR3: CASSLSGIANQPQHF. The CDR3 DNA follows: TGCGCCAGCAGCCTCTCAGGGATTGCGAATCAGCCCCAGCATTTT.

The chain recombines TRBV30 with TRBJ1-2; D is undetermined. Per germline, CDR1 GTSNPN and CDR2 SVGIG (reference sequence). CDR3 length equals 10 residues. Deletions cut 7 bases from V and 4 bases from J, with 7 bases between. The CDR3 region is CASGGYGYTF. The CDR3 nucleotides are TGTGCCTCAGGAGGCTATGGCTACACCTTC.

This clone showed up just a few times. This chain's CDR3 is CASSQDPISGANVLTF. The CDR3 DNA is TGTGCCAGCAGCCAAGATCCAATCTCTGGGGCCAACGTCCTGACTTTC. The V and J genes are TRBV14 and TRBJ2-6; D gene uncertain. Germline V gene sequence: CDR1 SGHDN, CDR2 FVKESK. V was trimmed by 0 bases and J by 0 bases, leaving 6 bases between them. This CDR3 is built from 16 residues.

This clone was detected only once. The chain combines TRBV28 with TRBJ1-5, with a weak D call TRBD1 (5 bases). V lost 1 base and J lost 3, with 7 bases in between. CDR3 size: 14 residues. Germline CDR1 and CDR2: MDHEN and SYDVKM. The CDR3 loop is CASSLSGYNQPQHF. The CDR3 DNA follows: TGTGCCAGCAGTTTATCAGGGTACAATCAGCCCCAGCATTTT.

V usage is TRBV5-1 and J usage is TRBJ2-2; TRBD1 matches at 10 bases. V dropped 4 bases and J dropped 7; count of bases not matched to a gene: 7. The CDR3 consists of 15 residues. Germline-derived CDR1 and CDR2 are SGHRS and YFSETQ. The CDR3 reads CASSIRDRGGGELFF. CDR3 coding DNA: TGCGCCAGCAGCATCCGGGACAGGGGTGGCGGGGAGCTGTTTTTT.

CDR3 coding DNA: TGTGCCAGTAGTATTAGCAGGGGTGGACTCCAAGAGACCCAGTACTTC. Amino acid sequence: CASSISRGGLQETQYF. The rearrangement uses TRBV19 and TRBJ2-5, with D maybe TRBD1 (6 bases). The CDR3 extends over 16 amino acids. Deletions cut 3 bases from V and 1 base from J, with 15 bases between. Germline-derived CDR1 and CDR2 are LNHDA and SQIVND (reference sequence).